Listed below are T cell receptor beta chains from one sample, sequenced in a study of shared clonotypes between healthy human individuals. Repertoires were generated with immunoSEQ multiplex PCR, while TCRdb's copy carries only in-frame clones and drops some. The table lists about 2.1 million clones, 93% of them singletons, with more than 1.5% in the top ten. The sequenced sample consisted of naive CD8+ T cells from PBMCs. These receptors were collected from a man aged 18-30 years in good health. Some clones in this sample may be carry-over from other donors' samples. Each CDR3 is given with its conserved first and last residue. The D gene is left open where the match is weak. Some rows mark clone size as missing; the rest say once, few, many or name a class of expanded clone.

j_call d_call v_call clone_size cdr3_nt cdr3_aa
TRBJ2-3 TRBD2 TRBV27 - TGTGCCAGCAGTCAAACCTCGAGGCGGGAGGTTAGCACAGATACGCAGTATTTT CASSQTSRREVSTDTQYF
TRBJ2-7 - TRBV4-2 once TGTGCCAGCAGCCACAACCGGGACTCCTCCTACGAGCAGTACTTC CASSHNRDSSYEQYF
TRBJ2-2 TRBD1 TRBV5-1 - TGCGCCAGCAGCCTCGGTCCAGGGGGTTTTTATGGGAACACCGGGGAGCTGTTTTTT CASSLGPGGFYGNTGELFF
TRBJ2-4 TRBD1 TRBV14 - TGTGCCAGCAGCCAAGTTACAGGGGCGGGTGACATTCAGTACTTC CASSQVTGAGDIQYF
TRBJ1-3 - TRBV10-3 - TGTGCCATCAGTGATGGGGGATGGATAGGTAACACCATATATTTT CAISDGGWIGNTIYF
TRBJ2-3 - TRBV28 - TGTGCCAGCAACAAATTAAGCCTGAGTGAATCAGATACGCAGTATTTT CASNKLSLSESDTQYF
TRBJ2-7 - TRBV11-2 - TGTGCCAGCAGCATGGTGGTAGCGGAGTCCTACGAGCAGTACTTC CASSMVVAESYEQYF
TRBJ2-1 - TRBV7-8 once TGTGCCAGCAGCTTACGGCCCAGCGATGAGCAGTTCTTC CASSLRPSDEQFF
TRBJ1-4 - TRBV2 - TGTGCCAGGACCCCCGACACAGGCGTTAATGAAAAACTGTTTTTT CARTPDTGVNEKLFF
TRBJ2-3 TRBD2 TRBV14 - TGTGCCAGCAGCCAAGTCTTCGGGGATGGCGGGAGGTCGTACACAGATACGCAGTATTTT CASSQVFGDGGRSYTDTQYF
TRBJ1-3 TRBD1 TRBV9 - TGTGCCAGCAGCGTAGCCGACAGGGTAAACACCATATATTTT CASSVADRVNTIYF
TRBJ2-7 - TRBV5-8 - TGTGCCAGCAGCTTGAGAGGCAGGTTCTACGAGCAGTACTTC CASSLRGRFYEQYF
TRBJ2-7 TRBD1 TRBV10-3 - TGTGCCATCAGACCTACAGGGGACCCGAGCTCCTACGAGCAGTACTTC CAIRPTGDPSSYEQYF
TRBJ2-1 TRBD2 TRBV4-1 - TGCGCCAGCAGCCCGGGAGGAGCCTTTCTGTACAATGAGCAGTTCTTC CASSPGGAFLYNEQFF
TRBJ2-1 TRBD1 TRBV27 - TGTGCCAGCAGACCCGGGACAGGGGACTTCTTCTCCTACAATGAGCAGTTCTTC CASRPGTGDFFSYNEQFF
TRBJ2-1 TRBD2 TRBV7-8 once TGTGCCAGCAGCTTAGGAAGCGGGAGTTCCTACAATGAGCAGTTCTTC CASSLGSGSSYNEQFF